This T cell receptor (beta chain) was found in a study of blood T cell repertoires in COVID-19. Symptom resolution, clearance, or two negative PCRs marked donors in Cohort 3 as recovered. The repertoire was sequenced with immunoSEQ multiplex PCR; TCRdb's copy has only in-frame clones and lacks some. This sample carries a few hundred thousand clones, just over 85% of them seen once, and the ten largest clones take 10%. Germline trimming cut 3 bases from V and 7 bases from J; bases unmatched to any gene: 9. Germline V gene sequence: CDR1 DFQATT, CDR2 SNEGSKA (reference sequence). CDR3 length: 15 residues.

The TCR originated in a woman aged 18-29 years who had recovered from COVID-19. The sequenced material came from PBMCs or T cells enriched from blood (not recorded which). This chain joins TRBV20-1 and TRBJ2-1; 10 bases are a match to TRBD2. CDR3 nucleotide sequence: TGCAGTGCTAGTAATCCAGCGGGGGGGGAAAATGAGCAGTTCTTC. Its translation is CSASNPAGGENEQFF.